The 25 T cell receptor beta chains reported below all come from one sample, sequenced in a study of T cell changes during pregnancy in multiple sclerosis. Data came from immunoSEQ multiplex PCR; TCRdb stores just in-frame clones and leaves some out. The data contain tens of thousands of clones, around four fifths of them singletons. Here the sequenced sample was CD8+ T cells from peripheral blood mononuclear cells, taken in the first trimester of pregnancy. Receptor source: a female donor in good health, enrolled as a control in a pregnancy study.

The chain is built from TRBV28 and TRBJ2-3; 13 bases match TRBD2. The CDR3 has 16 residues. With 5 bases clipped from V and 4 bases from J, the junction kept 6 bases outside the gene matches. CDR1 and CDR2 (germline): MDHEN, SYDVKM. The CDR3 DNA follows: TGTGCCAGCAGTCGCGGGACTAGCGGGATCCCAGATACGCAGTATTTT. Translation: CASSRGTSGIPDTQYF.

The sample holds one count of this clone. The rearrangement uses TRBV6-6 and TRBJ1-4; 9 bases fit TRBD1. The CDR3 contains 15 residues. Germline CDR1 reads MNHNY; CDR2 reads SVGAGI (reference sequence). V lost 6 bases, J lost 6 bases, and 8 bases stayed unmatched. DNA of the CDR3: TGTGCCAGCAGGGCAACAGGGGGCGGTGATGAAAAACTGTTTTTT. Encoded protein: CASRATGGGDEKLFF.

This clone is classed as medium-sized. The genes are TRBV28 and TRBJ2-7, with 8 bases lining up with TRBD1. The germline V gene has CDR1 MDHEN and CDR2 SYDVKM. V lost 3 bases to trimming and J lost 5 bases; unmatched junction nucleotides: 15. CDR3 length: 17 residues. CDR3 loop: CASSFFIPGQGTDEQYF. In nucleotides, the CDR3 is TGTGCCAGCAGTTTTTTTATCCCCGGACAGGGTACGGACGAGCAGTACTTC.

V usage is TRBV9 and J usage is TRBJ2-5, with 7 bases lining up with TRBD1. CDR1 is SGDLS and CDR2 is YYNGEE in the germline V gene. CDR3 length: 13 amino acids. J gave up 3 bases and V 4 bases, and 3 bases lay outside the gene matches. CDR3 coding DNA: TGTGCCAGCAGCCTGGGACAGAAAGAGACCCAGTACTTC. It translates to CASSLGQKETQYF.

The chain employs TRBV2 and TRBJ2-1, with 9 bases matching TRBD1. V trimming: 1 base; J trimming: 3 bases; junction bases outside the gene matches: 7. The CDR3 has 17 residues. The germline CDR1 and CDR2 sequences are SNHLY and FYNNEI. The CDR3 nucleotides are TGTGCCAGCAGTGAAGGGGGGACAGGGCCCTTCTACAATGAGCAGTTCTTC. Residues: CASSEGGTGPFYNEQFF.

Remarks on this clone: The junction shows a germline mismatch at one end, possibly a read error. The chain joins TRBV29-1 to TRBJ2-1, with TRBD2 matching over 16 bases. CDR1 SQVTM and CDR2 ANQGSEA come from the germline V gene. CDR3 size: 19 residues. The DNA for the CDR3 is TGCAGCGTTGAAGACCGGGTGAGGGGGCAAGGGACTAGCGGGAGGGCCGGGATCTTC. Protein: CSVEDRVRGQGTSGRAGIF.

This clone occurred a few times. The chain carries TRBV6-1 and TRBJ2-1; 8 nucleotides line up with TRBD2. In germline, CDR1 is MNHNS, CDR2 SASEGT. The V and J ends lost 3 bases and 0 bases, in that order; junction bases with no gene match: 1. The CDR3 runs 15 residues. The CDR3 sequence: CASSDLAGSYNEQFF. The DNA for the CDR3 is TGTGCCAGCAGTGATCTAGCGGGCTCCTACAATGAGCAGTTCTTC.

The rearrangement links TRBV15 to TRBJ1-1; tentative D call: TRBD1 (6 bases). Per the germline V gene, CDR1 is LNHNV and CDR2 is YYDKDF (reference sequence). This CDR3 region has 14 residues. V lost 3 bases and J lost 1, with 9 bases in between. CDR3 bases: TGTGCCACCAGCAGTGGACAGTCGAACACTGAAGCTTTCTTT. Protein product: CATSSGQSNTEAFF.

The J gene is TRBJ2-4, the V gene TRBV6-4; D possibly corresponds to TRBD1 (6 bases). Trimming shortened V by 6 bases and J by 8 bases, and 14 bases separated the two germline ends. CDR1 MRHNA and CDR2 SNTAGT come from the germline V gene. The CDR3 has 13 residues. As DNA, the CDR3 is TGTGCCAGCAGCCCAACAGGGTTCGACATTCAGTACTTC. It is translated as CASSPTGFDIQYF.

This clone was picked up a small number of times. The CDR3: CASSLPAGGSYEQYF. The DNA of the CDR3 is TGTGCCAGCAGTTTGCCCGCAGGGGGCTCCTACGAGCAGTACTTC. The rearrangement joins TRBV28 to TRBJ2-7, with 7 bases that match TRBD1. The germline CDR1 and CDR2 sequences are MDHEN and SYDVKM. The junction had 5 bases not matched to a gene; V was cut back by 3 bases and J by 0 bases. There are 15 residues in the CDR3.

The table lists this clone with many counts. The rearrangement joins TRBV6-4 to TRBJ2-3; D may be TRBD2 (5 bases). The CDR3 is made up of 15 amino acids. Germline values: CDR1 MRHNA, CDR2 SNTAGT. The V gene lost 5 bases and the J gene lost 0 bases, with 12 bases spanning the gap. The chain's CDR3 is CASSSEGQSTDTQYF. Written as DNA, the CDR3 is TGTGCCAGCAGTAGCGAGGGCCAAAGCACAGATACGCAGTATTTT.

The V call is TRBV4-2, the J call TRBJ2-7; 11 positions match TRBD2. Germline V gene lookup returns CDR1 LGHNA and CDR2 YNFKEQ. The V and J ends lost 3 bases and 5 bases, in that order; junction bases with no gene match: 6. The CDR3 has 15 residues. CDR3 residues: CASSQTLAGVDEQYF. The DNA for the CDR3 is TGTGCCAGCAGCCAGACACTAGCGGGGGTGGACGAGCAGTACTTC.

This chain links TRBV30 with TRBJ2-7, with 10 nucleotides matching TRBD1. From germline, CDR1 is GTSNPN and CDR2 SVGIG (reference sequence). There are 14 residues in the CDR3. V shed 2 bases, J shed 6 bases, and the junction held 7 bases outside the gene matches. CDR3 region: CAWSLGQGIGEQYF. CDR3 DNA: TGTGCCTGGAGTTTGGGACAGGGGATCGGCGAGCAGTACTTC.

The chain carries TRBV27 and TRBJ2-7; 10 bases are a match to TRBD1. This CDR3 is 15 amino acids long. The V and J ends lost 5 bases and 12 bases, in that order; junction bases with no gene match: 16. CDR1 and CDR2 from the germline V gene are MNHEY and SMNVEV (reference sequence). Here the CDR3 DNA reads TGTGCCAGCAGTCCCCCCGGGACAGGGGCCGCCGGAGCGTACTTC. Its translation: CASSPPGTGAAGAYF.

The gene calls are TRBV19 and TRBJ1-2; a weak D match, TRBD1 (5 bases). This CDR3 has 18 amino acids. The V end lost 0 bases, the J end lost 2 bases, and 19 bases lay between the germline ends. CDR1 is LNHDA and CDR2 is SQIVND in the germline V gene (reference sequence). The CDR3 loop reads CASSIDLSSGRLNYGYTF. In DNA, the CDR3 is TGTGCCAGTAGTATAGATCTCTCCTCAGGGCGTCTCAACTATGGCTACACCTTC.

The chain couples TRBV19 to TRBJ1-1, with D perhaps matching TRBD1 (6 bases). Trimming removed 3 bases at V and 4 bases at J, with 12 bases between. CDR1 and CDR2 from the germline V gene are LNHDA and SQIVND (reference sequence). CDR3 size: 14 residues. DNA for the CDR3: TGTGCCAGTAGTATCCGGCAGGGGACCACTGAAGCTTTCTTT. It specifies CASSIRQGTTEAFF. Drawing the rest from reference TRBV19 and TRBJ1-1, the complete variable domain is DGGITQSPKYLFRKEGQNVTLSCEQNLNHDAMYWYRQDPGQGLRLIYYSQIVNDFQKGDIAEGYSVSREKKESFPLTVTSAQKNPTAFYLCASSIRQGTTEAFFGQGTRLTVV.

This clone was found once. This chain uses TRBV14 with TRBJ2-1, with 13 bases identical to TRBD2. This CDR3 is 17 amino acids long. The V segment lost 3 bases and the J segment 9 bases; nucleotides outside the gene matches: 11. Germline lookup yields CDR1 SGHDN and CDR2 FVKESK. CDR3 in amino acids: CASSQGAGTSGNSEQFF. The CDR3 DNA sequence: TGTGCCAGCAGCCAGGGAGCCGGGACTAGCGGGAACTCTGAGCAGTTCTTC.

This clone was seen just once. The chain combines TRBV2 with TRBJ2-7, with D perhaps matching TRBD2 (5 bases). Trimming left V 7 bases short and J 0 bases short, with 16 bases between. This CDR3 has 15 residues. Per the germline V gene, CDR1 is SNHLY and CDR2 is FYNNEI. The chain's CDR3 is CASIAGVASSYEQYF. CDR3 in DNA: TGTGCCAGCATCGCCGGGGTCGCATCCTCCTACGAGCAGTACTTC.

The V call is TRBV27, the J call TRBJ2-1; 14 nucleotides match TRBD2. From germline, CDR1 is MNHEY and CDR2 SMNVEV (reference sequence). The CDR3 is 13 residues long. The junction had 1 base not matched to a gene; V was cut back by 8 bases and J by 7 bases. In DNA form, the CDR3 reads TGTGCCAGCGGGACTAGCGGGAGTAATGAGCAGTTCTTC. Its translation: CASGTSGSNEQFF.

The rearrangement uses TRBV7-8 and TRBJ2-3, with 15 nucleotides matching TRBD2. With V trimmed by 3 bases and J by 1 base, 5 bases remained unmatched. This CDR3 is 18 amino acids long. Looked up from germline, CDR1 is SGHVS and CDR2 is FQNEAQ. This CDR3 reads CASSFGLAGGRRTDTQYF. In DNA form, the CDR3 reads TGTGCCAGCAGCTTCGGACTAGCGGGGGGGAGACGCACAGATACGCAGTATTTT. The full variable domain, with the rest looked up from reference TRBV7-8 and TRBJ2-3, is GAGVSQSPRYKVAKRGQDVALRCDPISGHVSLFWYQQALGQGPEFLTYFQNEAQLDKSGLPSDRFFAERPEGSVSTLKIQRTQQEDSAVYLCASSFGLAGGRRTDTQYFGPGTRLTVL.

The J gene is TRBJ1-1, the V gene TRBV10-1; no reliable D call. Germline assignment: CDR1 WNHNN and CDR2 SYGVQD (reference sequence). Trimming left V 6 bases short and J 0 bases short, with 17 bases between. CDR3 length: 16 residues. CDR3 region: CASSAGPAVLNTEAFF. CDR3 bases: TGCGCCAGCAGCGCCGGGCCAGCGGTCCTGAACACTGAAGCTTTCTTT.

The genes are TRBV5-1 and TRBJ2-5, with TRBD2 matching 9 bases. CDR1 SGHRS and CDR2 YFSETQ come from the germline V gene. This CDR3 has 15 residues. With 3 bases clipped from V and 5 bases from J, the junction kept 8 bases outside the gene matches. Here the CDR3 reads CASSSEAGGDETQYF. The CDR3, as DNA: TGCGCCAGCAGCTCGGAGGCGGGGGGGGACGAGACCCAGTACTTC.

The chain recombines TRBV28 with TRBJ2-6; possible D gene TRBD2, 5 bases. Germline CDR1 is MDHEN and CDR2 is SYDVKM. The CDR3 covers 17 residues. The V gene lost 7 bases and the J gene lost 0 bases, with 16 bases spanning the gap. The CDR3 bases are TGTGCCAGCACGGATTTTTCTAGCAGCTCTGGGGCCAACGTCCTGACTTTC. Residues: CASTDFSSSSGANVLTF.

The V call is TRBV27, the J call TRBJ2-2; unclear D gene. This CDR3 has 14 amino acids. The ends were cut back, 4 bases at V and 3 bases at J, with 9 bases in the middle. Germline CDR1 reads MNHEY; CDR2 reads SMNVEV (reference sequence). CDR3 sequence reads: CASSWARHTGELFF. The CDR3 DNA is TGTGCCAGCAGTTGGGCCCGGCACACCGGGGAGCTGTTTTTT.

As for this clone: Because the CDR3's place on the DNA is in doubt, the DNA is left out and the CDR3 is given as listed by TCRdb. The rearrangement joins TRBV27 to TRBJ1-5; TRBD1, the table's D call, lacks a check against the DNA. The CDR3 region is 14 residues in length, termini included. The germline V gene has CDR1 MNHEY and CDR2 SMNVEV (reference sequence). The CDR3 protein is CASSSSVRGQPQHF.